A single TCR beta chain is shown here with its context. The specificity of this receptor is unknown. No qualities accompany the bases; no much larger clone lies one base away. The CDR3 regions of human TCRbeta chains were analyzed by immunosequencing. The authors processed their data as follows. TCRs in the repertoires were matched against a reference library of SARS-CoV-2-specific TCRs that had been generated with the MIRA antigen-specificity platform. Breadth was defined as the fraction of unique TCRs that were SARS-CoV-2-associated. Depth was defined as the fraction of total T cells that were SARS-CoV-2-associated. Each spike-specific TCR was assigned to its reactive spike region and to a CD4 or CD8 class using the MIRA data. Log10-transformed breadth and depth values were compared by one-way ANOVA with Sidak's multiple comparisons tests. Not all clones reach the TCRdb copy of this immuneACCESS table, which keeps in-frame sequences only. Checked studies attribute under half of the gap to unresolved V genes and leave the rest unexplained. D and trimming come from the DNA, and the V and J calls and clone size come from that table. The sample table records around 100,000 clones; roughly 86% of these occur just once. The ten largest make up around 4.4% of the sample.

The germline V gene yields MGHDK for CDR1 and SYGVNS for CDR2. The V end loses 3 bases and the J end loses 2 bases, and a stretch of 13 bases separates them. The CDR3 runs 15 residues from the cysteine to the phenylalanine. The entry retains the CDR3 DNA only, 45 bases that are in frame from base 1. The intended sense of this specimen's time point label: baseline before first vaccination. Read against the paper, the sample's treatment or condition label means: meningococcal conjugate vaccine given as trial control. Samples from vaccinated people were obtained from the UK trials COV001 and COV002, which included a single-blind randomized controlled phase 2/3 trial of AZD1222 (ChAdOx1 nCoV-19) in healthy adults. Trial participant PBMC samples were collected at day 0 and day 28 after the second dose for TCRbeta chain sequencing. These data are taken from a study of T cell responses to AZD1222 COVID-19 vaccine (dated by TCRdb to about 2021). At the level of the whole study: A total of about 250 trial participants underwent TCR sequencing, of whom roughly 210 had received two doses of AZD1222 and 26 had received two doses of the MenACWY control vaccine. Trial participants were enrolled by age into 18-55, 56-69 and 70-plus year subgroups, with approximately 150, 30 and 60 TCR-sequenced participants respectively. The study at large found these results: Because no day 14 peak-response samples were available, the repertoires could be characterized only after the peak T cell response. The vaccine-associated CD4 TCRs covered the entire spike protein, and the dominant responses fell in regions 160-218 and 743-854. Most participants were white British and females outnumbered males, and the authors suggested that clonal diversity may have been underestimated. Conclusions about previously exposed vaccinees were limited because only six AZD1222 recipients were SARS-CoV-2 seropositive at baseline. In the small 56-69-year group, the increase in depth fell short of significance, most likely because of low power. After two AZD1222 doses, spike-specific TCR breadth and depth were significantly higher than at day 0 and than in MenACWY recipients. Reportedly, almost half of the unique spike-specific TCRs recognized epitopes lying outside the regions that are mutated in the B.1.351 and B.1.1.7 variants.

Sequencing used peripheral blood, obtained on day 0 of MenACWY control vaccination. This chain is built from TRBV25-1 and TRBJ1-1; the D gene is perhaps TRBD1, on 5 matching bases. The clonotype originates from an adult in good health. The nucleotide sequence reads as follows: TGTGCCAGCAGTGACCCCGGCCAGGGAAACACTGAAGCTTTCTTT. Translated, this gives CASSDPGQGNTEAFF.